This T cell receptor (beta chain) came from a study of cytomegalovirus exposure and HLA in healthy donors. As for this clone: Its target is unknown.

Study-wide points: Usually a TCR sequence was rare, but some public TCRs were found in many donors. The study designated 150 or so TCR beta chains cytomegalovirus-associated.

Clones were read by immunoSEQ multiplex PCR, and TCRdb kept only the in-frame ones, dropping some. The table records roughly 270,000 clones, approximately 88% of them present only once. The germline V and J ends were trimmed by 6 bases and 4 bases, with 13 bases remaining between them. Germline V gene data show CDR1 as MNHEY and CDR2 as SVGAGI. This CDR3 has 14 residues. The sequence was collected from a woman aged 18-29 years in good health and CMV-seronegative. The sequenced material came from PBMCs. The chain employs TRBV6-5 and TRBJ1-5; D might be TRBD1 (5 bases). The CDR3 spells CASRDLGGNQPQHF. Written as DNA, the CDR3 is TGTGCCAGCAGAGATCTCGGGGGTAATCAGCCCCAGCATTTT.